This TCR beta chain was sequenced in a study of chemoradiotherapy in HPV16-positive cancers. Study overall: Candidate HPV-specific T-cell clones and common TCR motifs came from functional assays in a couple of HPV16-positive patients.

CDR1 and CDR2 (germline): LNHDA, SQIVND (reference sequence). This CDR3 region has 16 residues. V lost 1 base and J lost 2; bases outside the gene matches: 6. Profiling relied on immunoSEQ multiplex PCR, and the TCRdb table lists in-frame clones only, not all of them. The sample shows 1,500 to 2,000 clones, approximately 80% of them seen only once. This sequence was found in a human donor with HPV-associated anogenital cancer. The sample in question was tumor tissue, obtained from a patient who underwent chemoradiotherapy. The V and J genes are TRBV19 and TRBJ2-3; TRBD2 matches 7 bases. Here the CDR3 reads CASSIAWTRTTDTQYF. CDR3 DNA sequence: TGTGCCAGTAGTATAGCCTGGACTAGAACCACAGATACGCAGTATTTT.